This T cell receptor (beta chain) was identified during a study of cytomegalovirus exposure and HLA in healthy donors. General study results and limits: In a later analysis, productive TCRs from donors in an Asian-associated ancestry cluster reportedly carried fewer N-insertions than the cohort mean.

The V gene's germline CDR1 is GTSNPN and CDR2 SVGIG (reference sequence). The CDR3 runs to 15 residues. The V and J ends lost 2 bases and 6 bases, in that order; junction bases with no gene match: 4. 60 Vbeta and 13 Jbeta primers were used in PCR. Data came from immunoSEQ multiplex PCR; TCRdb stores just in-frame clones and leaves some out. The data show roughly 150,000 clones, 65% to 80% seen once. Notes on this clone: Its antigen remains unknown.

This TCR derives from a man younger than 30 in good health and CMV-seropositive. This chain joins TRBV30 and TRBJ2-3; TRBD2 matches at 14 bases. Sequences were obtained from PBMCs. CDR3 sequence (DNA): TGTGCCTGGAGTCCGGGACTAGCGGGAGATGATACGCAGTATTTT. Residues: CAWSPGLAGDDTQYF. Full variable domain (missing parts from reference TRBV30 and TRBJ2-3): SQTIHQWPATLVQPVGSPLSLECTVEGTSNPNLYWYRQAAGRGLQLLFYSVGIGQISSEVPQNLSASRPQDRQFILSSKKLLLSDSGFYLCAWSPGLAGDDTQYFGPGTRLTVL.